Presented here are 14 T cell receptor beta chains from one specimen sequenced in a study of blood T cell repertoires in COVID-19. The repertoire was sequenced with immunoSEQ multiplex PCR; TCRdb's copy has only in-frame clones and lacks some. Of more than 200,000 clones listed, about four fifths are singletons. Sequencing was performed on peripheral blood. The receptors were sampled from a woman of 80 years or more with acute or convalescent COVID-19.

The rearrangement joins TRBV5-6 to TRBJ2-4; maybe TRBD2 (6 bases). Germline V gene sequence: CDR1 SGHDT, CDR2 YYEEEE. The length of the CDR3 is 12 residues. The ends were cut back, 1 base at V and 12 bases at J, with 11 bases in the middle. The CDR3 loop is CASSLLAGPQYF. The DNA for the CDR3 is TGTGCCAGCAGCTTGCTGGCGGGACCTCAGTACTTC.

The chain employs TRBV29-1 and TRBJ1-1; 10 nucleotides agree with TRBD1. CDR3 size: 14 residues. J was trimmed by 3 bases and V by 7 bases; bases with no gene match: 8. Germline CDR1 is SQVTM and CDR2 is ANQGSEA. Written as DNA, the CDR3 is TGCAGCGCCTTTAGGACAGGGGGATACACTGAAGCTTTCTTT. Its translation is CSAFRTGGYTEAFF. The full variable domain, completed using reference TRBV29-1 and TRBJ1-1, is SAVISQKPSRDICQRGTSLTIQCQVDSQVTMMFWYRQQPGQSLTLIATANQGSEATYESGFVIDKFPISRPNLTFSTLTVSNMSPEDSSIYLCSAFRTGGYTEAFFGQGTRLTVV.

The chain combines TRBV29-1 with TRBJ1-2, with TRBD1 matching over 9 bases. V trimming: 1 base; J trimming: 7 bases; junction bases outside the gene matches: 7. The CDR3 spans 14 residues. Germline loops: CDR1 SQVTM, CDR2 ANQGSEA. The CDR3 loop is CSVEGTGASIGYTF. CDR3 bases: TGCAGCGTTGAAGGGACAGGGGCCTCAATTGGCTACACCTTC.

Regarding this clone: The sample has other DNA sequences that encode this CDR3 too. V is TRBV5-1 and J is TRBJ1-4; TRBD1 matches 7 bases. This CDR3 region has 14 residues. V dropped 4 bases and J dropped 5; count of bases not matched to a gene: 5. Germline CDR1 and CDR2: SGHRS and YFSETQ. The CDR3 spells CASSPGQLNEKLFF. The CDR3 DNA sequence: TGCGCCAGCAGCCCGGGACAGTTAAATGAAAAACTGTTTTTT.

The chain links TRBV19 to TRBJ1-5; 9 bases map to TRBD1. J was trimmed by 4 bases and V by 9 bases; bases with no gene match: 10. This CDR3 spans 15 amino acids. From germline, CDR1 is LNHDA and CDR2 SQIVND (reference sequence). CDR3 amino acids: CASRTTGTGNQPQHF. The CDR3 DNA follows: TGTGCCAGCCGAACGACCGGGACAGGGAATCAGCCCCAGCATTTT. Full variable domain (outside the CDR3, taken from reference TRBV19 and TRBJ1-5): DGGITQSPKYLFRKEGQNVTLSCEQNLNHDAMYWYRQDPGQGLRLIYYSQIVNDFQKGDIAEGYSVSREKKESFPLTVTSAQKNPTAFYLCASRTTGTGNQPQHFGDGTRLSIL.

This chain uses TRBV6-1 with TRBJ1-1; tentative D call: TRBD1 (6 bases). Germline-derived CDR1 and CDR2 are MNHNS and SASEGT. Deletions cut 2 bases from V and 1 base from J, with 17 bases between. The CDR3 extends over 17 amino acids. The CDR3 DNA follows: TGTGCCAGCAGTGAATGGACAGCCGACGCGGGGAACACTGAAGCTTTCTTT. This encodes CASSEWTADAGNTEAFF.

V gene TRBV29-1 combines with J gene TRBJ2-1, with 9 bases matching TRBD2. The CDR3 runs to 13 residues. Germline trimming cut 7 bases from V and 5 bases from J; bases unmatched to any gene: 6. Germline CDR1 and CDR2: SQVTM and ANQGSEA. In nucleotides, the CDR3 is TGCAGCGCCTCAGCTAGCGGGAACAATGAGCAGTTCTTC. Its translation is CSASASGNNEQFF.

The genes are TRBV5-6 and TRBJ1-2; TRBD1 agrees at 8 bases. This CDR3 region has 17 residues. The germline CDR1 and CDR2 sequences are SGHDT and YYEEEE. J was trimmed by 4 bases and V by 2 bases; bases with no gene match: 13. CDR3 sequence (DNA): TGTGCCAGCAGCTTACCGGGACAGGCCACTCTCGGCTATGGCTACACCTTC. Translating it yields CASSLPGQATLGYGYTF. The whole variable domain, filled in from reference TRBV5-6 and TRBJ1-2, reads DAGVTQSPTHLIKTRGQQVTLRCSPKSGHDTVSWYQQALGQGPQFIFQYYEEEERQRGNFPDRFSGHQFPNYSSELNVNALLLGDSALYLCASSLPGQATLGYGYTFGSGTRLTVV.

As DNA, the CDR3 is TGCGCCAGCAGCCAAGATCCCGAGACAGGGGGCTCGGTCGGTAGCAATCAGCCCCAGCATTTT. This encodes CASSQDPETGGSVGSNQPQHF. The rearrangement uses TRBV4-3 and TRBJ1-5; 10 nucleotides align to TRBD1. After removal of 0 bases from V and 0 bases from J, the junction contained 14 bases not matched to a gene. CDR1 is LGHNA and CDR2 is YSLEER in the germline V gene. The CDR3 consists of 21 residues.

J is TRBJ2-1 and V is TRBV11-3; 7 nucleotides agree with TRBD1. Looked up from germline, CDR1 is SGHNT and CDR2 is YENEEA. The length of the CDR3 is 16 residues. J lost 11 bases, V lost 1 base, and 14 bases had no gene match. CDR3: CASSLGVNRGVEKQFF. CDR3 sequence (DNA): TGTGCCAGCAGCTTAGGGGTTAACAGGGGAGTGGAAAAGCAGTTCTTC.

J is TRBJ2-1 and V is TRBV2; maybe TRBD2 (5 bases). V lost 6 bases to trimming and J lost 6 bases, with 15 bases between them. The CDR3 is 14 residues long. Germline V gene lookup returns CDR1 SNHLY and CDR2 FYNNEI. DNA for the CDR3: TGTGCCAGCAGCATTCGGGAACTCTTCAATGAGCAGTTCTTC. Amino acids: CASSIRELFNEQFF. Drawing the rest from reference TRBV2 and TRBJ2-1, the complete variable domain is EPEVTQTPSHQVTQMGQEVILRCVPISNHLYFYWYRQILGQKVEFLVSFYNNEISEKSEIFDDQFSVERPDGSNFTLKIRSTKLEDSAMYFCASSIRELFNEQFFGPGTRLTVL.

The chain recombines TRBV5-4 with TRBJ2-2; TRBD1 is a possible D gene (6 bases). The CDR3 is 15 residues long. Germline V gene lookup returns CDR1 SGHNT and CDR2 YYREEE (reference sequence). V was shortened by 2 bases and J by 5 bases, with 13 bases between the two germline ends. The CDR3, as DNA: TGTGCCAGCAGCTTCGACCCTCAGGGGACCGGGGAGCTGTTTTTT. This gives the protein CASSFDPQGTGELFF.

J is TRBJ2-5 and V is TRBV4-1; TRBD2 matches at 15 bases. This CDR3 has 17 amino acids. Per the germline V gene, CDR1 is MGHRA and CDR2 is YSYEKL. V trimming: 2 bases; J trimming: 4 bases; junction bases outside the gene matches: 5. The CDR3 protein is CASSQWEGLAGGETQYF. DNA of the CDR3: TGCGCCAGCAGCCAATGGGAGGGACTAGCGGGAGGAGAGACCCAGTACTTC.

This clone was detected once. A junction end diverges from the germline sequence, so it may reflect a read error. CDR3 sequence reads: CASSAGLAGSDTQYF. The CDR3 bases are TGTGCTAGCAGCGCCGGACTAGCGGGATCAGATACGCAGTATTTT. This chain joins TRBV7-7 and TRBJ2-3; 12 nucleotides align to TRBD2. CDR1 and CDR2 (germline): SSHAT, FNYEAQ (reference sequence). The CDR3 has 15 amino acids. The variable domain in full, with the rest retrieved from reference TRBV7-7 and TRBJ2-3, is GAGVSQSPRYKVTKRGQDVTLRCDPISSHATLYWYQQALGQGPEFLTYFNYEAQPDKSGLPSDRFSAERPEGSISTLTIQRTEQRDSAMYRCASSAGLAGSDTQYFGPGTRLTVL.